A selection of T cell receptor beta chains follows, all from one sample in a study of cytomegalovirus exposure and HLA in healthy donors. The table came from immunoSEQ multiplex PCR; TCRdb's copy has only in-frame clones and leaves some out. The repertoire has fewer than 250,000 clones, more than 75% of them found once; the top ten carry around 3%. Sequenced sample: PBMCs. These receptors all stem from a man aged 18 to 35 in good health and CMV-seronegative. Both conserved end residues are part of each CDR3. D genes are given only for firm matches. Size is stated for part of the rows, as once, few or many counts, or as a class when the clone is expanded.

-,-,TRBJ2-2,TRBV18,CASSPPSGRNTGELFF,TGTGCCAGCTCACCACCGTCCGGGAGGAACACCGGGGAGCTGTTTTTT
-,-,TRBJ2-7,TRBV28,CASSTTGSKGPYEQYF,TGTGCCAGCAGCACAACCGGGAGTAAGGGGCCCTACGAGCAGTACTTC
-,few,TRBJ1-4,TRBV28,CASRKREKLFF,TGTGCCAGCAGAAAGAGGGAAAAACTGTTTTTT
-,-,TRBJ1-4,TRBV5-6,CASSLVVDTYNEKLFF,TGTGCCAGCAGCTTGGTTGTTGACACTTATAATGAAAAACTGTTTTTT
-,-,TRBJ2-7,TRBV4-3,CASSQEFELYEQYF,TGCGCCAGCAGCCAAGAATTCGAGCTCTACGAGCAGTACTTC
-,-,TRBJ2-7,TRBV27,CASSSQAGGSPYEQYF,TGTGCCAGCAGTTCCCAAGCCGGGGGATCACCTTACGAGCAGTACTTC
-,-,TRBJ1-1,TRBV5-1,CASSLGGSTEAFF,TGCGCCAGCAGCTTGGGAGGGAGCACTGAAGCTTTCTTT
-,-,TRBJ2-3,TRBV30,CAWSVRISSSTDTQYF,TGTGCCTGGAGTGTAAGGATCTCTAGTTCCACAGATACGCAGTATTTT
-,-,TRBJ1-2,TRBV7-2,CASSLGGSLIYGYTF,TGTGCCAGCAGCTTAGGGGGCAGTCTGATCTATGGCTACACCTTC
-,-,TRBJ1-1,TRBV20-1,CSATGSEAFF,TGCAGTGCTACAGGATCGGAAGCTTTCTTT
-,-,TRBJ2-5,TRBV27,CASSHRQETQYF,TGTGCCAGCAGCCACCGGCAAGAGACCCAGTACTTC
-,-,TRBJ2-2,TRBV7-2,CASSLVANTGELFF,TGTGCCAGCAGCTTAGTAGCGAACACCGGGGAGCTGTTTTTT
-,-,TRBJ2-2,TRBV6-5,CASRDSGELFF,TGTGCCAGCAGGGACAGCGGGGAGCTGTTTTTT
TRBD1,-,TRBJ2-3,TRBV4-1,CASSYGQGAFNTQYF,TGCGCCAGCAGTTATGGACAGGGGGCATTTAATACGCAGTATTTT
TRBD1,once,TRBJ2-4,TRBV7-2,CASSPGTGRGVAKNIQYF,TGTGCCAGCAGCCCGGGGACAGGGCGAGGGGTGGCCAAAAACATTCAGTACTTC
-,-,TRBJ2-7,TRBV25-1,CASSGVGGDAEQYF,TGTGCCAGCAGTGGGGTAGGAGGGGACGCCGAGCAGTACTTC
-,-,TRBJ1-5,TRBV5-5,CASSLGRVAAQPQHF,TGTGCCAGCAGCTTAGGCAGGGTAGCGGCTCAGCCCCAGCATTTT
TRBD2,few,TRBJ2-1,TRBV27,CASSKDPGTSGTYYNEQFF,TGTGCCAGCAGTAAGGACCCTGGGACTAGCGGGACCTACTACAATGAGCAGTTCTTC
-,-,TRBJ1-5,TRBV19,CASNSAGKPQHF,TGTGCCAGTAATTCGGCGGGGAAGCCCCAGCATTTT
-,once,TRBJ2-5,TRBV7-2,CASSFEDWETQYF,TGTGCCAGCAGCTTTGAAGACTGGGAGACCCAGTACTTC
-,-,TRBJ1-1,TRBV30,CAWKRQKSEAFF,TGTGCCTGGAAGAGACAGAAGTCTGAAGCTTTCTTT
TRBD1,-,TRBJ2-7,TRBV18,CASSPPGTGQAYEQYF,TGTGCCAGCTCACCACCAGGGACGGGACAGGCCTACGAGCAGTACTTC
TRBD1,-,TRBJ1-6,TRBV9,CASSATPGQGISPLHF,TGTGCCAGCAGCGCCACTCCGGGACAGGGGATTTCACCCCTCCACTTT
TRBD2,-,TRBJ2-5,TRBV25-1,CASSDITSGKEETQYF,TGTGCCAGCAGTGATATTACTAGCGGGAAGGAAGAGACCCAGTACTTC
-,-,TRBJ1-4,TRBV2,CASSDKAGLNEKLFF,TGTGCCAGCAGTGATAAGGCGGGACTAAATGAAAAACTGTTTTTT
TRBD2,-,TRBJ2-7,TRBV19,CASSTGTSGYYEQYF,TGTGCCAGTAGTACGGGGACTAGCGGCTACTACGAGCAGTACTTC
TRBD1,-,TRBJ2-5,TRBV29-1,CSVELRGHVNEETQYF,TGCAGCGTTGAGTTGAGGGGGCACGTTAACGAAGAGACCCAGTACTTC
-,-,TRBJ2-1,TRBV2,CASTGTSYNEQFF,TGTGCCAGCACCGGGACTTCCTACAATGAGCAGTTCTTC
TRBD2,-,TRBJ2-2,TRBV4-1,CASSQESGRAGELFF,TGCGCCAGCAGCCAAGAATCTGGGAGGGCCGGGGAGCTGTTTTTT
-,few,TRBJ1-2,TRBV4-1,CASSHEGGYTF,TGCGCCAGCAGCCATGAGGGAGGCTACACCTTC
-,-,TRBJ1-1,TRBV4-3,CASSQDGRSVLNTEAFF,TGCGCCAGCAGCCAAGATGGTCGGAGTGTACTGAACACTGAAGCTTTCTTT
-,-,TRBJ2-7,TRBV19,CASSIGTGKYEQYF,TGTGCCAGTAGTATCGGAACGGGTAAATACGAGCAGTACTTC
TRBD2,-,TRBJ2-7,TRBV29-1,CSVTSGSYEQYF,TGCAGCGTGACTAGCGGGTCCTACGAGCAGTACTTC
-,-,TRBJ2-3,TRBV4-1,CASSQTGGTSGWADTQYF,TGCGCCAGCAGCCAAACTGGCGGGACCTCCGGATGGGCAGATACGCAGTATTTT
-,-,TRBJ2-1,TRBV18,CASSLSNEQFF,TGTGCCAGCTCACTATCCAATGAGCAGTTCTTC
-,-,TRBJ1-5,TRBV9,CASSVDGGGDQPQHF,TGTGCCAGCAGCGTAGATGGGGGCGGTGATCAGCCCCAGCATTTT
TRBD1,once,TRBJ2-7,TRBV2,CASSAVGTGAEQYF,TGTGCCAGCAGTGCCGTTGGGACAGGGGCCGAGCAGTACTTC
TRBD2,-,TRBJ2-5,TRBV4-3,CASSLSGGLPQTQYF,TGCGCCAGCAGCCTGAGCGGGGGGCTACCTCAGACCCAGTACTTC
-,-,TRBJ2-3,TRBV27,CASRIGGADTQYF,TGTGCCAGCAGGATCGGGGGTGCAGATACGCAGTATTTT
-,-,TRBJ1-1,TRBV6-1,CASSEWREGPYEAFF,TGTGCCAGCAGTGAATGGCGTGAGGGCCCTTATGAAGCTTTCTTT
TRBD1,-,TRBJ1-5,TRBV12-5,CASGLVTPGQGKFQPQHF,TGTGCTAGTGGTTTGGTAACCCCCGGACAGGGGAAGTTTCAGCCCCAGCATTTT
TRBD1,-,TRBJ1-2,TRBV27,CASSLVGTGVSYGYTF,TGTGCCAGCAGTTTAGTTGGGACAGGTGTTTCCTATGGCTACACCTTC
-,-,TRBJ2-3,TRBV9,CASSVVFSSTDTQYF,TGTGCCAGCAGCGTCGTCTTTTCTAGCACAGATACGCAGTATTTT
TRBD2,once,TRBJ2-3,TRBV5-6,CASTLAGVGDTQYF,TGTGCCAGCACCTTAGCGGGAGTAGGGGATACGCAGTATTTT
-,-,TRBJ2-2,TRBV19,CASRGLPNTGELFF,TGTGCCAGTAGAGGACTACCGAACACCGGGGAGCTGTTTTTT
-,-,TRBJ1-1,TRBV10-3,CATTPMEGGDTEAFF,TGTGCCACCACCCCCATGGAAGGGGGGGACACTGAAGCTTTCTTT
-,-,TRBJ1-1,TRBV5-4,CASSSRVGTEAFF,TGTGCCAGCAGCTCCAGGGTGGGCACTGAAGCTTTCTTT